These 24 T cell receptor beta chains were all obtained from the same sample, sequenced in a study of blood T cell repertoires in COVID-19. Assay used: immunoSEQ multiplex PCR; TCRdb lists only in-frame clones, some missing. The sample carries about 150,000 clones, 80% recorded once. The sequencing sample was made of peripheral blood. The receptors were sampled from a man in his fifties or sixties with acute or convalescent COVID-19.

The chain links TRBV14 to TRBJ2-7; D unclear. Germline loops: CDR1 SGHDN, CDR2 FVKESK. This CDR3 region has 15 residues. Trimming took off 4 bases at V and 1 base at J, with 14 bases between the two ends. The DNA of the CDR3 is TGTGCCAGCAGCCGAGGAGTCCCCCTATCCTACGAGCAGTACTTC. Protein sequence: CASSRGVPLSYEQYF.

The chain employs TRBV5-5 and TRBJ2-7; D is unresolved. Germline CDR1 is SGHKS and CDR2 is YYEKEE (reference sequence). V was cut by 4 bases and J by 2 bases, with 4 bases left in between. CDR3 length equals 11 residues. The CDR3 loop is CASSITYEQYF. The CDR3 DNA reads as TGTGCCAGCAGCATCACCTACGAGCAGTACTTC.

This chain connects TRBV6-4 to TRBJ1-2, with 7 bases fitting TRBD1. Germline V gene sequence: CDR1 MRHNA, CDR2 SNTAGT. The CDR3 sequence is 15 residues long. With V trimmed by 4 bases and J by 3 bases, 8 bases remained unmatched. The CDR3 DNA reads TGTGCCAGCAGTGCCCAGACAGGGAATGACTATGGCTACACCTTC. The encoded protein is CASSAQTGNDYGYTF.

J is TRBJ1-3 and V is TRBV30; D might be TRBD1 (5 bases). The V and J ends lost 1 base and 3 bases respectively, with 7 bases between them. Germline V CDR1 and CDR2: GTSNPN, SVGIG (reference sequence). The CDR3 runs 13 residues. The CDR3 region is CAWSAGNGNTIYF. The CDR3 DNA is TGTGCCTGGAGTGCAGGGAATGGAAACACCATATATTTT.

The table lists this clone with a count of one. The CDR3 region is CASSSQTGTGRRGSYEQYF. CDR3 sequence (DNA): TGTGCCAGCAGCAGCCAGACCGGGACAGGAAGGCGGGGCTCCTACGAGCAGTACTTC. The chain carries TRBV7-2 and TRBJ2-7; TRBD1 aligns across 8 bases. V lost 5 bases and J lost 0; bases outside the gene matches: 18. The V gene's germline CDR1 is SGHTA and CDR2 FQGNSA. This CDR3 contains 19 residues.

As regards this clone: The germline gene is not matched at one end of the junction; a read error may be the cause. The genes are TRBV7-7 and TRBJ2-5; 7 bases agree with TRBD2. The CDR3 runs 17 residues. Germline loops: CDR1 SSHAT, CDR2 FNYEAQ (reference sequence). The DNA for the CDR3 is TGTGCTAGCAGCTTGCAAGGCGGGGGACGGGGCGCGGAGACCCAGTACTTC. It translates to CASSLQGGGRGAETQYF.

The rearrangement links TRBV11-2 to TRBJ2-1; a weak D match, TRBD2 (7 bases). The CDR3 length is 17 residues. The germline V and J ends were trimmed by 4 bases and 1 base, with 17 bases remaining between them. Germline CDR1 and CDR2: SGHAT and FQNNGV. DNA for the CDR3: TGTGCCAGCAGCTACCACCGGGGGGCAAGGTCCTACAATGAGCAGTTCTTC. It yields the protein CASSYHRGARSYNEQFF.

The gene calls are TRBV11-2 and TRBJ1-5; D perhaps matches TRBD1 (6 bases). Germline loops: CDR1 SGHAT, CDR2 FQNNGV. Deletions cut 3 bases from V and 0 bases from J, with 12 bases between. The CDR3 is made up of 16 amino acids. CDR3 nucleotides: TGTGCCAGCAGCTTGGGGGGGGCCTATAGCAATCAGCCCCAGCATTTT. It specifies CASSLGGAYSNQPQHF. Together with reference TRBV11-2 and TRBJ1-5, the CDR3 gives the full variable domain: EAGVAQSPRYKIIEKRQSVAFWCNPISGHATLYWYQQILGQGPKLLIQFQNNGVVDDSQLPKDRFSAERLKGVDSTLKIQPAKLEDSAVYLCASSLGGAYSNQPQHFGDGTRLSIL.

The chain combines TRBV2 with TRBJ1-5; 9 bases align to TRBD1. After removal of 6 bases from V and 2 bases from J, the junction contained 8 bases not matched to a gene. This CDR3 has 16 amino acids. Germline V gene lookup returns CDR1 SNHLY and CDR2 FYNNEI. CDR3 loop: CASSAGQGKGNQPQHF. DNA for the CDR3: TGTGCCAGCAGCGCTGGACAGGGGAAGGGCAATCAGCCCCAGCATTTT.

V is TRBV19 and J is TRBJ1-1; 7 bases fit TRBD1. The CDR3 contains 13 residues. V lost 2 bases to trimming and J lost 8 bases; unmatched junction nucleotides: 5. Germline CDR1 reads LNHDA; CDR2 reads SQIVND (reference sequence). DNA of the CDR3: TGTGCCAGTAGTATAACAGGGGTTGCGGAAGCTTTCTTT. Amino acid sequence: CASSITGVAEAFF.

This sequence joins TRBV19 and TRBJ2-3; 9 bases agree with TRBD2. CDR1 is LNHDA and CDR2 is SQIVND in the germline V gene (reference sequence). This CDR3 spans 15 amino acids. V gave up 10 bases and J gave up 6 bases; unmatched junction bases: 14. This CDR3 reads CATSELAGVSDTQYF. For the CDR3, the DNA is TGTGCCACTTCAGAACTAGCGGGTGTTTCGGATACGCAGTATTTT. Supplemented by reference TRBV19 and TRBJ2-3, the full variable domain reads DGGITQSPKYLFRKEGQNVTLSCEQNLNHDAMYWYRQDPGQGLRLIYYSQIVNDFQKGDIAEGYSVSREKKESFPLTVTSAQKNPTAFYLCATSELAGVSDTQYFGPGTRLTVL.

V and J are TRBV7-2 and TRBJ2-2; 9 bases are a match to TRBD2. V was clipped by 2 bases and J by 5 bases; unmatched bases: 3. The CDR3 is 15 amino acids. CDR1 SGHTA and CDR2 FQGNSA come from the germline V gene. CDR3 loop: CASSLTLAGTGELFF. The CDR3 nucleotides are TGTGCCAGCAGCTTAACGCTAGCGGGAACCGGGGAGCTGTTTTTT. The whole variable domain, filled in from reference TRBV7-2 and TRBJ2-2, reads GAGVSQSPSNKVTEKGKDVELRCDPISGHTALYWYRQSLGQGLEFLIYFQGNSAPDKSGLPSDRFSAERTGGSVSTLTIQRTQQEDSAVYLCASSLTLAGTGELFFGEGSRLTVL.

This clone was recorded once. J is TRBJ2-5 and V is TRBV11-2, with D maybe TRBD1 (5 bases). This CDR3 is 14 amino acids long. Trimming left V 5 bases short and J 5 bases short, with 15 bases between. Germline V lookup: CDR1 SGHAT, CDR2 FQNNGV. CDR3 nucleotide sequence: TGTGCCAGCAGCCTAGTCTGGCAGGGCGAGACCCAGTACTTC. The encoded protein is CASSLVWQGETQYF.

V is TRBV7-2 and J is TRBJ2-7, with D possibly being TRBD1 (6 bases). Germline CDR1 is SGHTA and CDR2 is FQGNSA. The V end was cut by 5 bases, the J end by 3 bases, with 11 bases between. The CDR3 covers 13 residues. The CDR3 spells CASSQGQRYEQYF. The CDR3 nucleotides are TGTGCCAGCAGCCAGGGACAACGCTACGAGCAGTACTTC.

The table lists this clone with a few counts. The chain carries TRBV7-9 and TRBJ2-2; a weak D match, TRBD1 (5 bases). The CDR3 has 12 amino acids. CDR1 and CDR2 from the germline V gene are SEHNR and FQNEAQ (reference sequence). The ends were cut back, 4 bases at V and 6 bases at J, with 6 bases in the middle. The DNA of the CDR3 is TGTGCCAGCAGCTCAGGGTCCGGGGAGCTGTTTTTT. The encoded protein is CASSSGSGELFF.

This clone showed up just a few times. The genes are TRBV28 and TRBJ1-6, with a tentative D call TRBD1 (5 bases). The CDR3 runs to 16 residues. Trimming left V 8 bases short and J 8 bases short, with 22 bases between. Germline CDR1 reads MDHEN; CDR2 reads SYDVKM. The CDR3, as DNA: TGTGCCAGCGGTAAAAGGGGCTTAGGGGCGTATTCACCCCTCCACTTT. Its protein product is CASGKRGLGAYSPLHF.

V is TRBV7-2 and J is TRBJ1-3; D is perhaps TRBD1 (6 bases). Germline V gene sequence: CDR1 SGHTA, CDR2 FQGNSA. The V gene lost 4 bases and the J gene lost 3 bases, with 13 bases spanning the gap. The CDR3 has 15 amino acids. The CDR3 protein is CASSWGRTDGNTIYF. The CDR3 DNA reads as TGTGCCAGCAGCTGGGGGCGGACAGATGGAAACACCATATATTTT.

The sample holds a few counts of this clone. V is TRBV5-4 and J is TRBJ2-3; D is uncertain. Germline-derived CDR1 and CDR2 are SGHNT and YYREEE (reference sequence). The CDR3 sequence is 13 residues long. V was trimmed by 4 bases and J by 6 bases, leaving 12 bases between them. The CDR3 coding sequence is TGTGCCAGCAGCGCCGTAGATTCGGATACGCAGTATTTT. Translated: CASSAVDSDTQYF.

This clone was recorded only once. The gene calls are TRBV30 and TRBJ2-2, with D possibly TRBD2 on 6 matching bases. There are 16 residues in the CDR3. The V and J ends lost 2 bases and 8 bases respectively, with 21 bases between them. Germline V CDR1 and CDR2: GTSNPN, SVGIG (reference sequence). The CDR3 DNA is TGTGCCTGGAGTTTATGGCGGAGTACGGGAGTGGGGGAGCTGTTTTTT. Its translation is CAWSLWRSTGVGELFF.

This clone was detected once. The genes are TRBV5-5 and TRBJ1-5, with D unclear. The CDR3 sequence is 13 residues long. V was clipped by 0 bases and J by 5 bases, with 6 bases between them. CDR1 and CDR2 from the germline V gene are SGHKS and YYEKEE (reference sequence). DNA of the CDR3: TGTGCCAGCAGCTTGGGTGAGTATCAGCCCCAGCATTTT. This codes for CASSLGEYQPQHF.

The chain employs TRBV18 and TRBJ2-1; TRBD2 matches at 7 bases. Trimming removed 6 bases from V and 2 bases from J; junction bases left unmatched: 10. Looked up from germline, CDR1 is KGHSH and CDR2 is LQKENI. The CDR3 runs 16 residues. CDR3 nucleotide sequence: TGTGCCAGCTCCCCTCCAAAGGGAGGGACCTACAATGAGCAGTTCTTC. Translating it yields CASSPPKGGTYNEQFF.

The V gene is TRBV5-6, the J gene TRBJ1-1; the match to TRBD1 covers 12 bases. Trimming at V came to 4 bases and at J to 1 base, leaving 8 bases not matched to a gene. CDR3 length: 17 residues. Per the germline V gene, CDR1 is SGHDT and CDR2 is YYEEEE. CDR3 residues: CASSPVWGQGANTEAFF. The CDR3 nucleotides read TGTGCCAGCAGCCCAGTCTGGGGACAGGGGGCGAACACTGAAGCTTTCTTT.

In this sample, this clone turned up once. This chain connects TRBV7-2 to TRBJ1-2, with 10 bases identical to TRBD1. CDR3 length equals 14 residues. V lost 9 bases, J lost 5 bases, and 9 bases stayed unmatched. Per the germline V gene, CDR1 is SGHTA and CDR2 is FQGNSA. CDR3 bases: TGTGCCAGTACCCCCGGGACAGGGGTGTATGGCTACACCTTC. Amino acids: CASTPGTGVYGYTF. Drawing the rest from reference TRBV7-2 and TRBJ1-2, the complete variable domain is GAGVSQSPSNKVTEKGKDVELRCDPISGHTALYWYRQSLGQGLEFLIYFQGNSAPDKSGLPSDRFSAERTGGSVSTLTIQRTQQEDSAVYLCASTPGTGVYGYTFGSGTRLTVV.

The chain uses TRBV3-1 (or the pseudogene TRBV3-2) and TRBJ2-3, with a weak D call TRBD2 (5 bases). The CDR3 totals 15 residues. V lost 1 base to trimming and J lost 5 bases, with 13 bases between them. CDR1 and CDR2 from the germline V gene are LGHDT and YNNKEL (reference sequence). CDR3 residues: CASSQVGGHGDTQYF. Here the CDR3 DNA reads TGTGCCAGCAGCCAAGTAGGCGGGCATGGAGATACGCAGTATTTT.